This TCR beta chain was sequenced during a study of tumor-infiltrating lymphocytes in primary liver carcinoma. Overall study: The patients presented with primary liver carcinoma, which was managed through surgical resection.

Findings and caveats of the study: Significantly larger top-250-clone fractions were found in tumors than in blood (p = 0.039). Lesser overlap characterized tumor-adjacent and tumor-blood pairs relative to tumor region pairs. No comparison of CD4+ and CD8+ repertoires was made, since the samples were bulk unsorted.

This CDR3 spans 17 amino acids. Per the germline V gene, CDR1 is SGHAT and CDR2 is FQNNGV. About this clonotype: Its antigen is not known. Relative to the germline gene, one junction end is altered; a read error may explain this.

Germline DNA was extracted too, while blood RNA derived from unsorted whole blood. The authors made TCR beta cDNA from about 500 ng total RNA with a constant-region primer. Three nested multiplex PCR rounds of slightly modified ARM-PCR generated TCR beta libraries. Two initial PCR rounds of 10 to 11 cycles each paired TRBV1-TRBV30 forward primers with a C-beta reverse primer. TCRdb ran MiXCR on the multiplex PCR reads and lists one entry per CDR3 protein. The table has about 180,000 distinct CDR3 sequences, over 45% seen once; the top ten hold about 70%. The material sequenced was peripheral blood. The sequence was collected from a man in his forties with primary liver carcinoma and hepatitis B virus infection. The chain has TRBV11-2 and TRBJ2-7, with 9 bases lining up with TRBD1. CDR3 sequence (DNA): TGTGCCAGCAGCTTATTCTCGCGGGACAGGGACCCCTACCAGCAGTACTTC. This gives the protein CASSLFSRDRDPYQQYF.